The 20 T cell receptor beta chains given below trace back to one sample, sequenced in a study of blood T cells in healthy people across ages. Using a J-beta primer mix together with a sample-barcoded 5' primer, a second PCR was run for roughly 7 to 12 cycles. MiXCR, run by TCRdb on the 5' RACE reads, gives a single entry per CDR3 protein. The data contain some 850,000 distinct CDR3 sequences, roughly 25% of them singletons. These data were also reused for a study on T cells of mothers and their children.

What was sequenced was blood. These TCRs come from a boy aged 5-17 years in good health.

This clonotype was seen a handful of times. This chain's CDR3 is CASSLRRGNEQFF. CDR3 DNA sequence: TGTGCCAGCAGTTTAAGGAGGGGGAATGAGCAGTTCTTC. This chain joins TRBV28 and TRBJ2-1; either TRBD1 or TRBD2 may supply D (6 bases each). Germline V lookup: CDR1 MDHEN, CDR2 SYDVKM. V lost 2 bases to trimming and J lost 7 bases, with 9 bases between them. This CDR3 is 13 amino acids long.

The rearrangement uses TRBV5-1 and TRBJ2-1; 8 positions agree with TRBD2. V lost 3 bases, J lost 8 bases, and 13 bases stayed unmatched. Looked up from germline, CDR1 is SGHRS and CDR2 is YFSETQ. CDR3 length equals 16 residues. The CDR3 bases are TGCGCCAGCAGCTCCCTGGAGGGCGGGGGGCGGTATGAGCAGTTCTTC. This codes for CASSSLEGGGRYEQFF.

This chain connects TRBV5-1 to TRBJ2-1, with D perhaps TRBD1 (6 bases). V shed 5 bases and J shed 10 bases, with 25 bases lying between them. Germline assignment: CDR1 SGHRS and CDR2 YFSETQ. CDR3 length: 16 amino acids. Here the CDR3 reads CASSNPLRGPPREQFF. In nucleotides, the CDR3 is TGCGCCAGCAGTAATCCGCTCAGGGGCCCACCGCGGGAGCAGTTCTTC.

This clonotype was detected only a few times. The V and J genes are TRBV29-1 and TRBJ2-5; 9 nucleotides align to TRBD1. Trimming at V came to 4 bases and at J to 2 bases, leaving 2 bases not matched to a gene. Germline-derived CDR1 and CDR2 are SQVTM and ANQGSEA. The CDR3 runs to 13 residues. CDR3 in amino acids: CSVGDRVQETQYF. The CDR3 DNA sequence: TGCAGCGTTGGGGACAGGGTTCAAGAGACCCAGTACTTC.

A few counts support this clonotype. The V gene is TRBV5-1, the J gene TRBJ1-4; 7 bases are shared with TRBD1. Per the germline V gene, CDR1 is SGHRS and CDR2 is YFSETQ. This CDR3 contains 15 residues. V gave up 4 bases and J gave up 8 bases; unmatched junction bases: 11. CDR3 residues: CASSPRQGRGEKLFF. CDR3 DNA: TGCGCCAGCAGCCCCCGACAGGGCCGCGGGGAAAAACTGTTTTTT.

This clonotype was found a few times. This rearrangement joins TRBV5-1 to TRBJ2-5; 10 nucleotides line up with TRBD2. Matching the DNA end better, TRBJ2-1 makes the J call doubtful. CDR3 length equals 12 residues. CDR1 SGHRS and CDR2 YFSETQ come from the germline V gene. CDR3 nucleotide sequence: TGCGCCAGCAGATCGACTAGCGGGGAGCAGTTCTTC. Translating it yields CASRSTSGEQFF.

A few counts support this clonotype. V and J are TRBV20-1 and TRBJ1-5, with D possibly TRBD1 on 5 matching bases. V shed 3 bases and J shed 8 bases, with 11 bases lying between them. Germline CDR1 is DFQATT and CDR2 is SNEGSKA (reference sequence). CDR3 length equals 12 residues. The CDR3 loop is CSASPGREPQHF. Written as DNA, the CDR3 is TGCAGTGCTAGCCCAGGGAGGGAGCCCCAGCATTTT.

The CDR3 is CAWSEGIYEQFF. Here the CDR3 DNA reads TGTGCCTGGAGTGAGGGGATCTATGAGCAGTTCTTC. The chain recombines TRBV30 with TRBJ2-1; D might be TRBD1 (5 bases). The CDR3 loop spans 12 amino acids. Germline V lookup: CDR1 GTSNPN, CDR2 SVGIG (reference sequence). The V end lost 1 base, the J end lost 8 bases, and 9 bases lay between the germline ends.

V gene TRBV4-1 combines with J gene TRBJ2-5; a possible D gene is TRBD2 (6 bases). There are 15 residues in the CDR3. CDR1 and CDR2 (germline): MGHRA, YSYEKL. The V gene lost 3 bases and the J gene lost 1 base, with 12 bases spanning the gap. CDR3 sequence: CASSQGGILQETQYF. CDR3 nucleotide sequence: TGCGCCAGCAGCCAGGGCGGGATCCTCCAAGAGACCCAGTACTTC.

The CDR3 sequence is CASSLREVAYNEQFF. The CDR3 region has the DNA TGTGCCAGCAGTTTACGGGAGGTTGCATACAATGAGCAGTTCTTC. The rearrangement links TRBV28 to TRBJ2-1; 7 bases are a match to TRBD2. The J segment lost 4 bases and the V segment lost 2 bases, leaving 5 bases of the junction unmatched. Germline V gene sequence: CDR1 MDHEN, CDR2 SYDVKM. The CDR3 runs to 15 residues. The full variable domain, rest sourced from reference TRBV28 and TRBJ2-1, is DVKVTQSSRYLVKRTGEKVFLECVQDMDHENMFWYRQDPGLGLRLIYFSYDVKMKEKGDIPEGYSVSREKKERFSLILESASTNQTSMYLCASSLREVAYNEQFFGPGTRLTVL.

With regard to this clonotype: This CDR3 is missing its conserved last phenylalanine or tryptophan, likely due to a read error. This chain links TRBV20-1 with TRBJ2-5, with TRBD2 matching 7 bases. Trimming took 0 bases from V and 5 from J; bases not matched to a gene: 6. The CDR3 loop spans 14 amino acids. Germline assignment: CDR1 DFQATT and CDR2 SNEGSKA (reference sequence). The CDR3 coding sequence is TGCAGTGCTAGAGAACTTGCGGGGGTGGAGACCCAGTACCTC. Its protein product is CSARELAGVETQYL.

This clonotype has only a few counts. The J gene is TRBJ2-3, the V gene TRBV24-1; a possible D gene is TRBD1 (6 bases). The CDR3 has 14 residues. Germline CDR1 KGHDR, CDR2 SFDVKD. V was clipped by 5 bases and J by 7 bases, with 15 bases between them. The CDR3 DNA is TGTGCCACCAGTGTCGAGGGGGACATGTATACGCAGTATTTT. Translating it yields CATSVEGDMYTQYF.

This clonotype was observed many times. The rearrangement joins TRBV7-9 to TRBJ1-4; no clear D gene. Germline lookup yields CDR1 SEHNR and CDR2 FQNEAQ (reference sequence). The V and J ends lost 2 bases and 8 bases respectively, with 12 bases between them. The CDR3 extends over 14 amino acids. The CDR3 coding sequence is TGTGCCAGCAGCTTAAAAGGAGGTAACGAAAAACTGTTTTTT. The encoded protein is CASSLKGGNEKLFF.

This clonotype was recorded at least ten times. This chain uses TRBV20-1 with TRBJ2-5, with D uncertain. CDR1 DFQATT and CDR2 SNEGSKA come from the germline V gene (reference sequence). The V end lost 3 bases, the J end lost 5 bases, and 7 bases lay between the germline ends. This CDR3 spans 11 amino acids. The CDR3 DNA reads as TGCAGTGCTAGCTACATTGAGACCCAGTACTTC. This codes for CSASYIETQYF.

The rearrangement uses TRBV11-2 and TRBJ1-4, with D uncertain. Looked up from germline, CDR1 is SGHAT and CDR2 is FQNNGV. Trimming took 3 bases from V and 0 from J, leaving 11 bases between them. There are 16 residues in the CDR3. CDR3 nucleotide sequence: TGTGCCAGCAGCTTCACTGGACCTTCAACTAATGAAAAACTGTTTTTT. Protein product: CASSFTGPSTNEKLFF.

The genes are TRBV6-7 and TRBJ1-5; TRBD1 aligns across 7 bases. TRBV6-7 is classed as an ORF, of uncertain function. The CDR3 runs 19 residues. J lost 0 bases, V lost 5 bases, and 16 bases had no gene match. The chain's CDR3 is CASSGWEGAPSYSNQPQHF. In DNA, the CDR3 is TGTGCCAGCAGTGGGTGGGAGGGGGCGCCATCTTATAGCAATCAGCCCCAGCATTTT.

This sequence joins TRBV7-3 and TRBJ2-5; D gene uncertain. Judging by the DNA end, TRBJ2-7 fits better; the J call may be wrong. Germline CDR1 and CDR2: SGHTA and FQGTGA. The CDR3 loop spans 13 amino acids. This CDR3 reads CASSSPGPDEQYF. The DNA for the CDR3 is TGTGCCAGCAGCTCACCCGGTCCCGACGAGCAGTACTTC.

This clonotype was recorded a few times. The chain is built from TRBV2 and TRBJ2-1; TRBD1 is a possible D gene (6 bases). Deletions cut 6 bases from V and 5 bases from J, with 14 bases between. Per germline, CDR1 SNHLY and CDR2 FYNNEI. This CDR3 has 14 amino acids. CDR3 coding DNA: TGTGCCAGCAGACACGGGACACCCCACAATGAGCAGTTCTTC. Translated: CASRHGTPHNEQFF.

The V call is TRBV18, the J call TRBJ1-1; D remains unclear. The CDR3 contains 14 residues. CDR1 and CDR2 (germline): KGHSH, LQKENI. V lost 2 bases and J lost 4, with 11 bases in between. CDR3 sequence: CASSPSAGSTEAFF. The CDR3 nucleotides are TGTGCCAGCTCACCATCAGCTGGTTCCACTGAAGCTTTCTTT.

The chain is built from TRBV7-9 and TRBJ2-3, with TRBD2 as a possible D gene (5 bases). V was pared by 0 bases and J by 5 bases, with 15 bases between. CDR3 length equals 16 residues. Germline CDR1 is SEHNR and CDR2 is FQNEAQ (reference sequence). CDR3 DNA: TGTGCCAGCAGCTTAGCAACCGGGAATGGATTAGATACGCAGTATTTT. Amino acids: CASSLATGNGLDTQYF.